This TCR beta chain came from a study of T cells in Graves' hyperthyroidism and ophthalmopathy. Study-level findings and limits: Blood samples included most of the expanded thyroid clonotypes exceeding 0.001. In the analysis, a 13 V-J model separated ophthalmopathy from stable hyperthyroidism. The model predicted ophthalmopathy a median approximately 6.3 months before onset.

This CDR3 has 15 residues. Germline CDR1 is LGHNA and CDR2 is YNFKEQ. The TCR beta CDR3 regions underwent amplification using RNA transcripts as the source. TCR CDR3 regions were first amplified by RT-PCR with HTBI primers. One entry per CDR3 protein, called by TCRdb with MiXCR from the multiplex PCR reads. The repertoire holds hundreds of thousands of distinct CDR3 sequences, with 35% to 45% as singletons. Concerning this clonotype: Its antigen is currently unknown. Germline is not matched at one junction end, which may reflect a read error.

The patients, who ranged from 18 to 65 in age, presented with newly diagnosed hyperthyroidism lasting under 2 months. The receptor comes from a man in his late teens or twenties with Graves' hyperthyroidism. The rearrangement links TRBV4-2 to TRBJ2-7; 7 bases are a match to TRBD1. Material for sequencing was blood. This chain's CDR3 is CTSSQDLRQGDEQYF. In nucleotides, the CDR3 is TGTACCAGCAGCCAAGATCTCCGACAGGGTGACGAGCAGTACTTC.